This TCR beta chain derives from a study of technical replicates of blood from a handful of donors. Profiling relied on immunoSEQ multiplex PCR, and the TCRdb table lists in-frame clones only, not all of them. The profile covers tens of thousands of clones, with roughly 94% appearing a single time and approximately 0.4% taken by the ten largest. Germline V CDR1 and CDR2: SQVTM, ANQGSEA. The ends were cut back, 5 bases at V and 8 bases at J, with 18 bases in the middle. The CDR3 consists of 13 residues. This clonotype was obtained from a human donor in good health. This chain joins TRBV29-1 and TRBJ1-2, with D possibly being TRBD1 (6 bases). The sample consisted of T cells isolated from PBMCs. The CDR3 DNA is TGCAGCGTTAGCCCACAGGGTGCGGAGGGCTACACCTTC. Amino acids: CSVSPQGAEGYTF.